These 14 T cell receptor beta chains came from one sample sequenced in a study of blood T cell repertoires in COVID-19 (dated by TCRdb to about 2020). Library generation was performed with the immunoSEQ multiplex PCR assay. TCRdb obtained this table from immuneACCESS and retained in-frame rearrangements with V and J assigned. These tables miss some clones; where compared with another copy, unresolved V genes account for less than half of the shortfall, and the remainder is unexplained. This sample is represented by about 190,000 clones; around 85% of them were singletons. The ten largest account for more than 2.5% of the sample. Sequencing was done on a sample of PBMCs or T cells enriched from blood (not recorded which). These receptors came from a woman between 25 and 40 years old who had recovered from COVID-19.

The rearrangement joins TRBV30 to TRBJ1-2, with TRBD1 as a possible D gene (5 bases). Germline-derived CDR1 and CDR2 are GTSNPN and SVGIG (reference sequence). This CDR3 comprises 10 residues. V was cut by 3 bases and J by 11 bases, with 10 bases left in between. The CDR3 nucleotides read TGTGCCTGGAGCGCAGGGATGTACACCTTC. Protein: CAWSAGMYTF.

This chain links TRBV7-9 with TRBJ2-1; TRBD1 matches at 9 bases. This CDR3 is built from 15 residues. With V trimmed by 5 bases and J by 5 bases, 7 bases remained unmatched. CDR1 and CDR2 (germline): SEHNR, FQNEAQ (reference sequence). This chain's CDR3 is CASSPDRGDDNEQFF. The CDR3 nucleotides read TGTGCCAGCAGCCCCGACAGGGGGGACGACAATGAGCAGTTCTTC.

This sequence joins TRBV4-2 and TRBJ2-2; unclear D gene. CDR1 LGHNA and CDR2 YNFKEQ come from the germline V gene. With 0 bases removed from V and 1 base from J, the gap between germline ends came to 9 bases. CDR3 length: 16 amino acids. The CDR3 nucleotides are TGTGCCAGCAGCCAAGATATCTGGCTGAACACCGGGGAGCTGTTTTTT. Residues: CASSQDIWLNTGELFF.

The J gene is TRBJ1-1, the V gene TRBV5-1, with 12 bases lining up with TRBD1. V lost 0 bases to trimming and J lost 0 bases; unmatched junction nucleotides: 3. From germline, CDR1 is SGHRS and CDR2 YFSETQ. The CDR3 consists of 17 residues. CDR3: CASSLAGQGAMNTEAFF. In DNA form, the CDR3 reads TGCGCCAGCAGCTTGGCGGGACAGGGGGCAATGAACACTGAAGCTTTCTTT.

V and J are TRBV19 and TRBJ1-1, with unresolved D. Trimming cost V 2 bases and J 5 bases, with 9 bases left between them. The germline V gene encodes CDR1 LNHDA and CDR2 SQIVND (reference sequence). This CDR3 contains 13 residues. This CDR3 is CASSINGRTEAFF. Here the CDR3 DNA reads TGTGCCAGTAGTATAAATGGGCGAACTGAAGCTTTCTTT.

This chain joins TRBV7-2 and TRBJ2-1; 7 nucleotides align to TRBD2. Trimming took 5 bases from V and 10 from J; bases not matched to a gene: 14. There are 15 residues in the CDR3. The germline CDR1 and CDR2 sequences are SGHTA and FQGNSA. This chain's CDR3 is CASSPTTTSVPEQFF. The CDR3, as DNA: TGTGCCAGCAGCCCCACAACCACTAGCGTTCCGGAGCAGTTCTTC.

CDR3 sequence reads: CASNTGGGRGYGYTF. CDR3 DNA sequence: TGTGCCAGCAACACGGGCGGGGGGCGCGGCTATGGCTACACCTTC. V and J are TRBV28 and TRBJ1-2, with D maybe TRBD1 (6 bases). CDR3 length: 15 residues. V was shortened by 7 bases and J by 4 bases, with 19 bases between the two germline ends. Germline values: CDR1 MDHEN, CDR2 SYDVKM.

The rearrangement uses TRBV28 and TRBJ1-2, with TRBD1 as a possible D gene (6 bases). Trimming took off 2 bases at V and 8 bases at J, with 15 bases between the two ends. From germline, CDR1 is MDHEN and CDR2 SYDVKM. CDR3 size: 14 residues. The CDR3 region is CASSLRRDTAGYTF. In DNA, the CDR3 is TGTGCCAGCAGTTTAAGACGGGACACTGCCGGCTACACCTTC.

This clone occurred a few times. This chain links TRBV15 with TRBJ2-3; 7 bases map to TRBD2. CDR1 and CDR2 (germline): LNHNV, YYDKDF (reference sequence). The J segment lost 3 bases and the V segment lost 2 bases, leaving 8 bases of the junction unmatched. The CDR3 runs 16 residues. The CDR3 reads CATSRNQRGLTDTQYF. CDR3 in DNA: TGTGCCACCAGCAGAAACCAGCGGGGACTGACAGATACGCAGTATTTT.

DNA for the CDR3: TGTGCCAGCAGTCGCACTAGAACCTCCTACGAGCAGTACTTC. This encodes CASSRTRTSYEQYF. The chain has TRBV27 and TRBJ2-7; weak D call: TRBD2 (5 bases). CDR1 is MNHEY, CDR2 SMNVEV, per germline (reference sequence). The length of the CDR3 is 14 residues. V lost 5 bases to trimming and J lost 0 bases, with 11 bases between them.

J is TRBJ1-2 and V is TRBV19; a weak D match, TRBD1 (6 bases). This CDR3 spans 15 amino acids. From germline, CDR1 is LNHDA and CDR2 SQIVND (reference sequence). Trimming stripped 6 bases from V and 2 bases from J, with 16 bases between. The CDR3 DNA reads TGTGCCAGTAGCAGAATAGGACAGCTGAACTATGGCTACACCTTC. Translating gives CASSRIGQLNYGYTF.

This sequence joins TRBV12-5 and TRBJ2-7, with D perhaps TRBD2 (5 bases). V lost 7 bases and J lost 4, with 14 bases in between. The CDR3 spans 13 residues. Looked up from germline, CDR1 is LGHNT and CDR2 is FRNRAP. CDR3 sequence: CASAFGVEYEQYF. The CDR3 nucleotides are TGTGCTAGTGCCTTCGGGGTGGAATACGAGCAGTACTTC.

The chain recombines TRBV18 with TRBJ1-1, with 10 positions matching TRBD1. The CDR3 is 16 residues long. Germline V lookup: CDR1 KGHSH, CDR2 LQKENI. V shed 2 bases, J shed 3 bases, and the junction held 6 bases outside the gene matches. The CDR3 nucleotides are TGTGCCAGCTCACCAAAACGAGGGACAGGGGACACTGAAGCTTTCTTT. Translating it yields CASSPKRGTGDTEAFF.

V and J are TRBV3-1 (or the pseudogene TRBV3-2) and TRBJ2-5; D unresolved. V was pared by 10 bases and J by 3 bases, with 15 bases between. The CDR3 consists of 13 residues. Germline V gene lookup returns CDR1 LGHDT and CDR2 YNNKEL (reference sequence). The CDR3, as DNA: TGTGCCACCAACTCACAGCTAAAAGAGACCCAGTACTTC. It specifies CATNSQLKETQYF.